This T cell receptor (beta chain) emerged from a study of shared clonotypes between healthy human individuals. For this clone: Antigen specificity is unknown.

Study findings and constraints: Measured sharing among donors was expected to vary with sequencing depth. Researchers found naive subsets generally carried larger estimated richness than memory subsets.

Using approximately 200 ng DNA, about 29,000 T cell genomes, the sorted-subset replicate PCRs were run. Libraries were prepared by immunoSEQ multiplex PCR; TCRdb keeps only in-frame clonotypes and omits some of them. This sample yields 1.5 million to 2.5 million clones, of which less than 95% are seen a single time; 1% to 1.5% belongs to the top ten. V was pared by 0 bases and J by 3 bases, with 5 bases of the junction left unmatched. The CDR3 runs to 15 residues. Per the germline V gene, CDR1 is MGHRA and CDR2 is YSYEKL. Naive CD8 cells lacked CD45RO, underwent positive selection for CCR7 and left out terminally differentiated effector memory CD45RA+ cells.

The chain is built from TRBV4-1 and TRBJ2-7; 7 positions match TRBD2. The TCR was taken from a man aged 18-30 years in good health. The source material was naive CD8+ T cells sorted from blood. The CDR3 loop reads CASSQEGPGGYEQYF. CDR3 nucleotides: TGCGCCAGCAGCCAAGAGGGCCCGGGGGGCTACGAGCAGTACTTC.